This T cell receptor beta chain emerged from a study of blood T cell repertoires in COVID-19. About the study: Acute-phase and convalescent COVID-19 samples originated in the United States, Italy and Spain.

The trim removed 6 bases at V and 1 base at J, leaving 3 bases unmatched. Germline V gives CDR1 MNHEY, CDR2 SMNVEV (reference sequence). The CDR3 covers 14 residues. Living in 24 US areas, the participants were between 18 and 89 years of age. Two consecutive negative NP/OP PCR tests, clearance, or resolved symptoms defined Cohort 3 recovery. Under the authors' procedure: For nucleated cells, counts were estimated from reference gene primer amplification. Profiling relied on immunoSEQ multiplex PCR, and the TCRdb table lists in-frame clones only, not all of them. V and J calls and clone size are given by that table; D and trimming were obtained from the DNA. This sample has about 380,000 clones, with roughly 90% found just once.

The sequence was collected from a woman younger than 45 who had recovered from COVID-19. The V gene is TRBV27, the J gene TRBJ1-1; 9 bases line up with TRBD1. Sequenced sample: PBMCs or T cells enriched from blood (not recorded which). The CDR3 sequence is CASRQGAENTEAFF. CDR3 nucleotides: TGTGCCAGCAGACAGGGGGCAGAGAACACTGAAGCTTTCTTT.